A single sample is the source of the 19 T cell receptor beta chains below, sequenced in a study of T cells in Graves' hyperthyroidism and ophthalmopathy. From RNA transcripts, TCR beta CDR3 regions were amplified. During a first-round RT-PCR of the TCR CDR3, the HTBI primer set was used. MiXCR was run by TCRdb on the multiplex PCR reads, yielding one entry per CDR3 protein. The sample lists just under 750,000 distinct CDR3 sequences, 35% occurring once. Sequencing was performed on blood. Source of these receptors: a woman aged 40 to 55 with Graves' hyperthyroidism.

This clonotype was observed a few times. The J gene is TRBJ1-2, the V gene TRBV27, with TRBD1 as a possible D gene (5 bases). V lost 4 bases to trimming and J lost 3 bases, with 18 bases between them. CDR1 is MNHEY and CDR2 is SMNVEV in the germline V gene (reference sequence). The CDR3 extends over 16 amino acids. The CDR3 DNA reads TGTGCCAGCAGTTCGGGGGGGATGGAAGATTACTATGGCTACACCTTC. This encodes CASSSGGMEDYYGYTF.

At least ten counts were recorded for this clonotype. This chain uses TRBV29-1 with TRBJ1-2; D remains unclear. Trimming pared 3 bases from V and 6 bases from J, leaving 11 bases between. Per the germline V gene, CDR1 is SQVTM and CDR2 is ANQGSEA. The CDR3 has 12 residues. The CDR3 DNA sequence: TGCAGCGTTGACGACGGGGTAGATGGCTACACCTTC. Its translation: CSVDDGVDGYTF.

J is TRBJ2-2 and V is TRBV4-1, with D hard to call. Per the germline V gene, CDR1 is MGHRA and CDR2 is YSYEKL. Trimming cost V 4 bases and J 7 bases, with 10 bases left between them. The CDR3 consists of 13 residues. The CDR3 nucleotides are TGCGCCAGCAGCCCTTGGGCATTCGGGGAGCTGTTTTTT. Translating gives CASSPWAFGELFF.

The chain employs TRBV7-9 and TRBJ1-6, with TRBD1 matching over 8 bases. The CDR3 spans 17 residues. V lost 5 bases and J lost 10; bases outside the gene matches: 16. Germline CDR1 reads SEHNR; CDR2 reads FQNEAQ (reference sequence). The CDR3 nucleotides read TGTGCCAGCAGCCAAGTTTTCCAGCAGGGGGCCAGATCACCCCTCCACTTT. Residues: CASSQVFQQGARSPLHF.

This chain connects TRBV12-3 or TRBV12-4 to TRBJ1-2; D perhaps matches TRBD1 (6 bases). Trimming left V 5 bases short and J 10 bases short, with 14 bases between. The CDR3 totals 12 residues. The CDR3: CASSRTERIYTF. CDR3 nucleotide sequence: TGTGCCAGCAGTCGGACAGAAAGAATCTACACCTTC.

V is TRBV6-2 or TRBV6-3 and J is TRBJ2-7, with 7 nucleotides matching TRBD1. After removal of 0 bases from V and 5 bases from J, the junction contained 10 bases not matched to a gene. This CDR3 region has 16 residues. The germline V gene encodes CDR1 MNHEY and CDR2 SVGEGT. The CDR3 bases are TGTGCCAGCAGTTACTCCCTAGACAGGGTCGGCGACGAGCAGTACTTC. Translating gives CASSYSLDRVGDEQYF.

This clonotype was recorded at least ten times. The chain carries TRBV7-9 and TRBJ1-4; 9 bases are shared with TRBD1. Losses at the gene ends were 3 bases for V and 6 bases for J; bases not matched to a gene: 11. Germline CDR1 is SEHNR and CDR2 is FQNEAQ (reference sequence). This CDR3 has 17 amino acids. The CDR3 DNA is TGTGCCAGCAGCTTTATCTCTCGGAGACAGGGGGATGAAAAACTGTTTTTT. This gives the protein CASSFISRRQGDEKLFF.

This clonotype showed up just a few times. The chain couples TRBV19 to TRBJ1-1, with TRBD1 matching over 7 bases. The CDR3 consists of 16 residues. CDR1 is LNHDA and CDR2 is SQIVND in the germline V gene (reference sequence). The trim removed 10 bases at V and 4 bases at J, leaving 18 bases unmatched. CDR3 protein: CATALGGGRGTTEAFF. CDR3 DNA sequence: TGTGCCACCGCTCTAGGAGGTGGCAGGGGGACCACTGAAGCTTTCTTT.

The chain links TRBV7-9 to TRBJ2-5, with 7 bases aligning to TRBD1. CDR1 is SEHNR and CDR2 is FQNEAQ in the germline V gene (reference sequence). V lost 3 bases and J lost 1; bases outside the gene matches: 8. The CDR3 covers 16 residues. DNA of the CDR3: TGTGCCAGCAGCTTTGGACAAGACAGGGTCCAAGAGACCCAGTACTTC. Translated, it gives CASSFGQDRVQETQYF. The full variable domain, completed using reference TRBV7-9 and TRBJ2-5, is DTGVSQNPRHKITKRGQNVTFRCDPISEHNRLYWYRQTLGQGPEFLTYFQNEAQLEKSRLLSDRFSAERPKGSFSTLEIQRTEQGDSAMYLCASSFGQDRVQETQYFGPGTRLLVL.

V gene TRBV4-3 combines with J gene TRBJ1-4; no clear D. Trimming removed 0 bases from V and 3 bases from J, with 8 bases in between. CDR1 is LGHNA, CDR2 YSLEER, per germline. CDR3 length: 15 amino acids. CDR3 DNA sequence: TGCGCCAGCAGCCAAGACCTCTGGGCTAATGAAAAACTGTTTTTT. Its protein is CASSQDLWANEKLFF.

Notes on this clonotype: A read error may explain this, as a much larger clone is one base away. The chain recombines TRBV5-1 with TRBJ1-1; D is undetermined. The CDR3 totals 13 residues. Germline V gene data show CDR1 as SGHRS and CDR2 as YFSETQ. In DNA, the CDR3 is TGTGCCAGCAGCTTTTGGGGAGACACTGAAGCTTTCTTT. This encodes CASSFWGDTEAFF.

This chain links TRBV6-1 with TRBJ2-2; D possibly corresponds to TRBD2 (6 bases). With 5 bases removed from V and 5 bases from J, the gap between germline ends came to 12 bases. Germline V gene sequence: CDR1 MNHNS, CDR2 SASEGT. The CDR3 sequence is 14 residues long. For the CDR3, the DNA is TGTGCCAGCAGTTATGGGGGAGGTACCGGGGAGCTGTTTTTT. As protein: CASSYGGGTGELFF.

This clonotype was detected only once. Germline and junction disagree at one end, which may indicate a read error. The chain links TRBV10-3 to TRBJ1-1; 7 nucleotides line up with TRBD1. Germline V gene lookup returns CDR1 ENHRY and CDR2 SYGVKD. The CDR3 is made up of 16 amino acids. This chain's CDR3 is CASSWVRGGMSTEAFF. In nucleotides, the CDR3 is TGTGCCAGCAGTTGGGTCAGGGGGGGAATGAGCACTGAAGCTTTCTTT.

Turning to this clonotype: A read error may explain this, as a much larger clone is one base away. This chain uses TRBV20-1 with TRBJ2-7; a possible D gene is TRBD2 (5 bases). Trimming removed 0 bases at V and 1 base at J, with 10 bases between. The CDR3 has 14 residues. Germline lookup yields CDR1 DFQATT and CDR2 SNEGSKA (reference sequence). DNA for the CDR3: TGCAGTGCTAGAGATCCGAGAGGGTCCTACGAGCAGTACTTC. It is translated as CSARDPRGSYEQYF.

This chain connects TRBV6-2 or TRBV6-3 to TRBJ2-5, with 9 bases fitting TRBD2. From germline, CDR1 is MNHEY and CDR2 SVGEGT. The CDR3 has 14 residues. The V segment lost 7 bases and the J segment 2 bases; nucleotides outside the gene matches: 5. CDR3 amino acids: CASNIAGEQETQYF. Here the CDR3 DNA reads TGTGCCAGCAATATAGCGGGAGAACAAGAGACCCAGTACTTC.

This sequence joins TRBV7-2 and TRBJ2-7, with D uncertain. The J call may be incorrect, as the DNA end agrees better with TRBJ2-1. There are 13 residues in the CDR3. Germline CDR1 SGHTA, CDR2 FQGNSA. CDR3 sequence reads: CASSLGTENEQFF. Written as DNA, the CDR3 is TGTGCCAGCAGCTTAGGGACCGAGAATGAGCAGTTCTTC.

This clonotype was picked up one time. Likely a read error: the CDR3 ends without its conserved phenylalanine or tryptophan. This chain uses TRBV24-1 with TRBJ1-1; unclear D gene. Germline V lookup: CDR1 KGHDR, CDR2 SFDVKD. Trimming removed 1 base from V and 2 bases from J, with 4 bases in between. This CDR3 comprises 13 residues. The CDR3 protein is CATSDFGNTEAFL. CDR3 sequence (DNA): TGTGCCACCAGTGATTTCGGAAACACTGAAGCTTTCCTT.

There are many counts of this clonotype. The V and J genes are TRBV25-1 and TRBJ1-1; tentatively, D is TRBD1 (5 bases). CDR3 length: 15 residues. Germline-derived CDR1 and CDR2 are MGHDK and SYGVNS. V shed 0 bases and J shed 4 bases, with 12 bases lying between them. The CDR3 reads CASSEYQGKSTEAFF. In DNA form, the CDR3 reads TGTGCCAGCAGTGAATATCAGGGAAAGAGCACTGAAGCTTTCTTT.

This clonotype has just a few counts. J is TRBJ2-5 and V is TRBV7-2; TRBD2 matches at 10 bases. The CDR3 totals 15 residues. CDR1 is SGHTA, CDR2 FQGNSA, per germline. V shed 5 bases and J 2 bases; nucleotides not matched to a gene: 5. The CDR3 protein is CASSLQLAGQETQYF. The CDR3 bases are TGTGCCAGCAGCCTGCAACTAGCGGGGCAAGAGACCCAGTACTTC.